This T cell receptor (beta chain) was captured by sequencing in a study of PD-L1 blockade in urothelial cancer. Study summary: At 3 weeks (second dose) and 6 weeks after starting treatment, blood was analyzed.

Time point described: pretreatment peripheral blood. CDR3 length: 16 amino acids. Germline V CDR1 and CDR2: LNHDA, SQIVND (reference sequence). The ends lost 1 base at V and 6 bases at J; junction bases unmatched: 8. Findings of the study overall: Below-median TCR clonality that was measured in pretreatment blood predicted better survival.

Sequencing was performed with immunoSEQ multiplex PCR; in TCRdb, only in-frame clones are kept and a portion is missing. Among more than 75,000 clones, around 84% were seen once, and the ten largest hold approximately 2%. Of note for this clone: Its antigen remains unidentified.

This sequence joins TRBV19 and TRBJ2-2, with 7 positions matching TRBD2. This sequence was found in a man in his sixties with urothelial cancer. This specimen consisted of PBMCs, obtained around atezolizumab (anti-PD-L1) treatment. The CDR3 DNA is TGTGCCAGTAGTATAGGCGGCGGGAGTCGGTCCGGGGAGCTGTTTTTT. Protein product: CASSIGGGSRSGELFF.